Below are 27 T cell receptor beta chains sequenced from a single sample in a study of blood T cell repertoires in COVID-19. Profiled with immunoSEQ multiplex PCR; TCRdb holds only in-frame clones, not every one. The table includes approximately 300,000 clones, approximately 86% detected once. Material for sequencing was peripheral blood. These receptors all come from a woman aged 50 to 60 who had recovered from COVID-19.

The CDR3 nucleotides are TGTGCCAGCAGTTACTGGACAGGAGCCGTCTACGAGCAGTACTTC. This codes for CASSYWTGAVYEQYF. This chain joins TRBV6-2 or TRBV6-3 and TRBJ2-7; 7 positions match TRBD1. The J segment lost 3 bases and the V segment lost 1 base, leaving 6 bases of the junction unmatched. From germline, CDR1 is MNHEY and CDR2 SVGEGT. This CDR3 has 15 amino acids.

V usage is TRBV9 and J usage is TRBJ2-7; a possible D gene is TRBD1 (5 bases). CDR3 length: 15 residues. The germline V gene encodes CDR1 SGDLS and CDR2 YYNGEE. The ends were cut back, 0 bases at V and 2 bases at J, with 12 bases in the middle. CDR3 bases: TGTGCCAGCAGCGTAGCTAACGGCAGGGCCTACGAGCAGTACTTC. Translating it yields CASSVANGRAYEQYF.

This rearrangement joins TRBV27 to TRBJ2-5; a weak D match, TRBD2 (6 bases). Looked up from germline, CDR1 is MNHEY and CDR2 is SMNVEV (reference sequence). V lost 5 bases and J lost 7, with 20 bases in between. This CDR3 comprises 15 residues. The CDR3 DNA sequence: TGTGCCAGCAGTGTTCATCGGGACTCTTTAACGACCCAGTACTTC. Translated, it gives CASSVHRDSLTTQYF.

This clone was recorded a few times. The CDR3 nucleotides read TGTGCCAGCAGCGGGGACAGGAGCTTCCAGCCCCAGCATTTT. It codes for CASSGDRSFQPQHF. The genes are TRBV2 and TRBJ1-5; 8 nucleotides agree with TRBD1. Germline V lookup: CDR1 SNHLY, CDR2 FYNNEI. Germline trimming cut 6 bases from V and 7 bases from J; bases unmatched to any gene: 8. The CDR3 has 14 amino acids.

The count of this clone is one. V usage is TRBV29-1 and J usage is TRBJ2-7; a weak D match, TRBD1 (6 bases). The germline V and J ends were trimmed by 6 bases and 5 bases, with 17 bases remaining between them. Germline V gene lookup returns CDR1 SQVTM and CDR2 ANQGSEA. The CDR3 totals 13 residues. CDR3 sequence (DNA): TGCAGCGTCCGCAGGGGTCCCCTGAACGAGCAGTACTTC. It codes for CSVRRGPLNEQYF.

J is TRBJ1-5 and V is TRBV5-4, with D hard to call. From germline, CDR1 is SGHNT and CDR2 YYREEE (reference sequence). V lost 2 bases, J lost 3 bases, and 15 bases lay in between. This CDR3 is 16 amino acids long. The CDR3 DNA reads TGTGCCAGCAGCTTTTATTCCAGGCGTTTCAATCAGCCCCAGCATTTT. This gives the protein CASSFYSRRFNQPQHF.

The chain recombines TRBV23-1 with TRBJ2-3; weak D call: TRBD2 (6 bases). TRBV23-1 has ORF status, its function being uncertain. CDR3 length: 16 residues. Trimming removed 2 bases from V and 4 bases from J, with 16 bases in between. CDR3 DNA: TGCGCCAGCAGTCAAAGGGCGCGGGATTTGGCAGATACGCAGTATTTT. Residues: CASSQRARDLADTQYF.

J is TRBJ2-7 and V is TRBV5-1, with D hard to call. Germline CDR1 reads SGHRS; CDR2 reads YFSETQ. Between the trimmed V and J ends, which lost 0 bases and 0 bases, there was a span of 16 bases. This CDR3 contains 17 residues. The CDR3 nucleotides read TGCGCCAGCAGCTTGGGTAGGAGCCGGGTATCCTCCTACGAGCAGTACTTC. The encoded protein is CASSLGRSRVSSYEQYF.

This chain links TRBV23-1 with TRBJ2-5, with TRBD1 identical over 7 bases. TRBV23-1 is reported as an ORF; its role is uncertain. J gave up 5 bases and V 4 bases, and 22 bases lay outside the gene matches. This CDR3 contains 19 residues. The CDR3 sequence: CASSPTLRVGGAFIETQYF. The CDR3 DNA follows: TGCGCCAGCAGTCCGACCCTACGGGTAGGGGGCGCATTCATTGAGACCCAGTACTTC.

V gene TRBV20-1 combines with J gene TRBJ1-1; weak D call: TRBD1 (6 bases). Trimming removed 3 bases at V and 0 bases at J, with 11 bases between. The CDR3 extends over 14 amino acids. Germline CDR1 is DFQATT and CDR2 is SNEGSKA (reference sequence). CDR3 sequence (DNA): TGCAGTGCTAGTGGGGACACACTGAACACTGAAGCTTTCTTT. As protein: CSASGDTLNTEAFF.

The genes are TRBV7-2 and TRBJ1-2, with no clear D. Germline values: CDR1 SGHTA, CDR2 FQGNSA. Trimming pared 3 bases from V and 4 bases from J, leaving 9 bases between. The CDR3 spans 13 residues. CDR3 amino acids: CASSLDSGYGYTF. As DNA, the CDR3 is TGTGCCAGCAGCTTGGACTCTGGCTATGGCTACACCTTC. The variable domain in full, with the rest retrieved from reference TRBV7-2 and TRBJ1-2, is GAGVSQSPSNKVTEKGKDVELRCDPISGHTALYWYRQSLGQGLEFLIYFQGNSAPDKSGLPSDRFSAERTGGSVSTLTIQRTQQEDSAVYLCASSLDSGYGYTFGSGTRLTVV.

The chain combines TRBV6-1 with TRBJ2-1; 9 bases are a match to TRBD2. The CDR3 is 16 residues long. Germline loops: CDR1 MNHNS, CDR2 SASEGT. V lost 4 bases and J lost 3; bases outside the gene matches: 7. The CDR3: CASSGTAAGGYNEQFF. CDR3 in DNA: TGTGCCAGCAGTGGCACGGCAGCGGGGGGCTACAATGAGCAGTTCTTC.

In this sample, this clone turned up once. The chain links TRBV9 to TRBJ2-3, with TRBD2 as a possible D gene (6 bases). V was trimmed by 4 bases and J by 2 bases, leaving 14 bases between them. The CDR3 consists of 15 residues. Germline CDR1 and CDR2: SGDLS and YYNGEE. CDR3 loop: CASSYGLAFTDTQYF. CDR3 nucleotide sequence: TGTGCCAGCAGCTACGGCCTAGCGTTCACAGATACGCAGTATTTT.

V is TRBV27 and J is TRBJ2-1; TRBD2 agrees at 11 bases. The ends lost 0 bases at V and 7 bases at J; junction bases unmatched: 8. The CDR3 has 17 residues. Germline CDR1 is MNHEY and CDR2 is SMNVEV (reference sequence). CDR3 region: CASSLSRLAGLGNEQFF. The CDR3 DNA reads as TGTGCCAGCAGTTTATCCCGACTAGCGGGATTGGGTAATGAGCAGTTCTTC.

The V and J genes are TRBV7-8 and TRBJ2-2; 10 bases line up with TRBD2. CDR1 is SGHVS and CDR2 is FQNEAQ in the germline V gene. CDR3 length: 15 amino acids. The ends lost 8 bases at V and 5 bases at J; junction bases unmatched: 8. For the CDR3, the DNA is TGTGCCAGCCTCCGGCTAGCGGGGGTGACCGGGGAGCTGTTTTTT. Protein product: CASLRLAGVTGELFF.

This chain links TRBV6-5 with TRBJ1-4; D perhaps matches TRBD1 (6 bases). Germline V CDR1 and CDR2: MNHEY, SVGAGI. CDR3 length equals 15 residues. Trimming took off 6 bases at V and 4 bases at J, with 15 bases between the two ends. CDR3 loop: CASSPSGGGNEKLFF. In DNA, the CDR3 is TGTGCCAGCAGCCCCAGCGGGGGCGGTAATGAAAAACTGTTTTTT.

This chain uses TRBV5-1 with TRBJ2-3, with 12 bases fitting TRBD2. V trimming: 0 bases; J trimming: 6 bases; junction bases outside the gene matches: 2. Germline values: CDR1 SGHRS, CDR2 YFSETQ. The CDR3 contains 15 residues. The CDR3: CASSLGLAGADTQYF. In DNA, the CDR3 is TGCGCCAGCAGCTTGGGACTAGCGGGAGCGGATACGCAGTATTTT.

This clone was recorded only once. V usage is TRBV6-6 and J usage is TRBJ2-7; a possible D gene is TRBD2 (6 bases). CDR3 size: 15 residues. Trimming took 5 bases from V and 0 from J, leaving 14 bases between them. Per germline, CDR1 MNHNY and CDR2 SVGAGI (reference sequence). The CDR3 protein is CASSLLGGSSYEQYF. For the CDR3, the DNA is TGTGCCAGCAGTCTCCTCGGGGGATCCTCCTACGAGCAGTACTTC.

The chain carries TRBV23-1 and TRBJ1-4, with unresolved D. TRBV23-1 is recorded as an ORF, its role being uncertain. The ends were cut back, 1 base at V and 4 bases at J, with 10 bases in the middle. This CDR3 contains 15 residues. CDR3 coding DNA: TGCGCCAGCAGTCAATTTAACAGCCTTAATGAAAAACTGTTTTTT. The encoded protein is CASSQFNSLNEKLFF.

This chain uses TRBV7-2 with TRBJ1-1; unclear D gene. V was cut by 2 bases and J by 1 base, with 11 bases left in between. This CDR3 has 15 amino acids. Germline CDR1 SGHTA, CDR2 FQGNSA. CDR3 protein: CASSLLLWQNTEAFF. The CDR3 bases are TGTGCCAGCAGCTTACTTCTGTGGCAGAACACTGAAGCTTTCTTT.

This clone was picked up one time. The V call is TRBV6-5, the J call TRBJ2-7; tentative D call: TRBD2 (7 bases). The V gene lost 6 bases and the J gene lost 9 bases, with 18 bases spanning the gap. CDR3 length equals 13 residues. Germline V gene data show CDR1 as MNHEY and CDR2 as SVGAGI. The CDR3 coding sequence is TGTGCCAGCAGCGCCGGGGGGCCGACGGGGCAGTACTTC. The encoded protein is CASSAGGPTGQYF.

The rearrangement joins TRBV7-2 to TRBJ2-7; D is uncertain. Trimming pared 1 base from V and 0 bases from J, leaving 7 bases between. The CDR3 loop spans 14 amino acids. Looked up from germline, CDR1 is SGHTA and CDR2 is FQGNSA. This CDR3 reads CASSLGQVSYEQYF. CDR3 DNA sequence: TGTGCCAGCAGCTTAGGGCAGGTCTCCTACGAGCAGTACTTC.

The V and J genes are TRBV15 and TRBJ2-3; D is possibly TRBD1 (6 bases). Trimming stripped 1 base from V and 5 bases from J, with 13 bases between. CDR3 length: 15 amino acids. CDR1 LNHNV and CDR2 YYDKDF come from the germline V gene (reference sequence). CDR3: CATSRAGRGVDTQYF. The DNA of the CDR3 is TGTGCCACCAGCAGAGCGGGCAGGGGAGTAGATACGCAGTATTTT.

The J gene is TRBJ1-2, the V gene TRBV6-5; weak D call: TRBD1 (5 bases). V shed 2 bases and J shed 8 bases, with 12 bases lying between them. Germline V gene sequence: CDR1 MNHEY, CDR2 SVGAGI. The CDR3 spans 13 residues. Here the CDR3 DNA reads TGTGCCAGCAGTTACGGAACGACAGAGGGCTACACCTTC. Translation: CASSYGTTEGYTF.

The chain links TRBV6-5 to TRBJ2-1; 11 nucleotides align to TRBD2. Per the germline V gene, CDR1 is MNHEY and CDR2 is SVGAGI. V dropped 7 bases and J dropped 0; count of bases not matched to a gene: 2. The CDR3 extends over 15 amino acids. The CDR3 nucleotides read TGTGCCAGCAAGGGACTAGCGGACTCCTACAATGAGCAGTTCTTC. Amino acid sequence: CASKGLADSYNEQFF.

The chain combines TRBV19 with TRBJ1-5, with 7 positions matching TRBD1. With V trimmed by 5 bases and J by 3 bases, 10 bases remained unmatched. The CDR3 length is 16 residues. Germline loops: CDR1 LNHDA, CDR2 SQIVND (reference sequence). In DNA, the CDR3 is TGTGCCAGTAGTCAGGACAGGCTCCACCCCAATCAGCCCCAGCATTTT. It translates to CASSQDRLHPNQPQHF.

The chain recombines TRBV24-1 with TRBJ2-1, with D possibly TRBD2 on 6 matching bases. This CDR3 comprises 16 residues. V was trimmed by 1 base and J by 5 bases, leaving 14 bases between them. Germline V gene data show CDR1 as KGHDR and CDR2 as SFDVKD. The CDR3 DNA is TGTGCCACCAGTGATTTACCCCGGGACTCTAACAATGAGCAGTTCTTC. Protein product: CATSDLPRDSNNEQFF.